A selection of T cell receptor beta chains follows, all from one sample in a study of regulatory T cells in long-lasting Graves disease. Each CDR3 protein gets one entry after TCRdb re-called the multiplex PCR reads with MiXCR. Of 700,000 or so distinct CDR3 sequences listed, roughly 30% are singletons. Sample: peripheral blood mononuclear cells (PBMCs), taken when the disease was refractory, from a patient treated with antithyroid drugs. The receptor source for this set is a female donor with Graves disease. Each CDR3 is given with its conserved first and last residue. D genes are given only for firm matches. Part of the rows lack a size; the others show once, few, many or a class for expanded clones.

d_call: TRBD2
j_call: TRBJ2-5
clone_size: .
v_call: TRBV7-2
cdr3_aa: CASSRLAGQETQYF
cdr3_nt: TGTGCCAGCAGCCGACTAGCGGGCCAAGAGACCCAGTACTTC

d_call: .
j_call: TRBJ1-5
clone_size: few
v_call: TRBV19
cdr3_aa: CASSMGDGKQPQHF
cdr3_nt: TGTGCCAGTAGTATGGGGGACGGGAAACAGCCCCAGCATTTT

d_call: .
j_call: TRBJ1-1
clone_size: few
v_call: TRBV6-2/TRBV6-3
cdr3_aa: CASSSLGIRTEAFF
cdr3_nt: TGTGCCAGCAGTTCCCTTGGCATCCGAACTGAAGCTTTCTTT

d_call: TRBD2
j_call: TRBJ2-3
clone_size: .
v_call: TRBV29-1
cdr3_aa: CSGGGLAGVSDTQYF
cdr3_nt: TGCAGCGGGGGGGGACTAGCGGGTGTATCAGATACGCAGTATTTT

d_call: .
j_call: TRBJ1-2
clone_size: many
v_call: TRBV6-5
cdr3_aa: CASSYSVRGRVGGYTF
cdr3_nt: TGTGCCAGCAGTTACTCGGTACGGGGTCGTGTTGGCGGCTACACCTTC

d_call: .
j_call: TRBJ2-7
clone_size: few
v_call: TRBV27
cdr3_aa: CASSLPGAGQPSQYF
cdr3_nt: TGTGCCAGCAGCCTACCCGGGGCAGGCCAACCGTCGCAGTACTTC

d_call: TRBD1
j_call: TRBJ1-4
clone_size: many
v_call: TRBV28
cdr3_aa: CASRPDRETVEKLFF
cdr3_nt: TGTGCCAGCAGGCCCGACAGGGAGACAGTAGAAAAACTGTTTTTT

d_call: TRBD1
j_call: TRBJ2-7
clone_size: .
v_call: TRBV28
cdr3_aa: CASSFLGGLVDEQYF
cdr3_nt: TGTGCCAGCAGTTTCCTAGGGGGCTTGGTCGACGAGCAGTACTTC

d_call: .
j_call: TRBJ1-1
clone_size: once
v_call: TRBV25-1
cdr3_aa: CASSEGSREAFF
cdr3_nt: TGTGCCAGCAGTGAGGGTAGCCGCGAAGCTTTCTTT

d_call: .
j_call: TRBJ1-1
clone_size: few
v_call: TRBV7-9
cdr3_aa: CASSLDTRVNTEAFF
cdr3_nt: TGTGCCAGCAGCTTAGATACCAGAGTTAACACTGAAGCTTTCTTT

d_call: TRBD2
j_call: TRBJ2-5
clone_size: many
v_call: TRBV15
cdr3_aa: CATSVLAGVGEETQYF
cdr3_nt: TGTGCCACCAGCGTACTAGCGGGAGTGGGGGAAGAGACCCAGTACTTC

d_call: .
j_call: TRBJ1-3
clone_size: few
v_call: TRBV2
cdr3_aa: CASSEIETGNTIYF
cdr3_nt: TGTGCCAGCAGTGAAATAGAAACTGGAAACACCATATATTTT

d_call: .
j_call: TRBJ1-2
clone_size: .
v_call: TRBV27
cdr3_aa: CATQDRGSGSYTF
cdr3_nt: TGTGCCACACAAGACCGGGGATCAGGTTCCTACACCTTC

d_call: .
j_call: TRBJ2-5
clone_size: few
v_call: TRBV11-2
cdr3_aa: CASSLMSREETQYF
cdr3_nt: TGTGCCAGCAGCTTAATGAGCAGGGAAGAGACCCAGTACTTC

d_call: .
j_call: TRBJ1-2
clone_size: few
v_call: TRBV29-1
cdr3_aa: CSATDGRYGYTF
cdr3_nt: TGCAGCGCTACGGACGGTCGATATGGCTACACCTTC

d_call: TRBD1
j_call: TRBJ1-6
clone_size: .
v_call: TRBV20-1
cdr3_aa: CSARGGTGVSPLHF
cdr3_nt: TGCAGTGCTAGAGGTGGGACAGGGGTCTCACCCCTCCACTTT

d_call: TRBD1
j_call: TRBJ1-5
clone_size: few
v_call: TRBV20-1
cdr3_aa: CSAGGTGLQPQHF
cdr3_nt: TGCAGTGCTGGGGGGACAGGGCTTCAGCCCCAGCATTTT

d_call: TRBD2
j_call: TRBJ2-7
clone_size: .
v_call: TRBV29-1
cdr3_aa: CSARTSGGYYEQYF
cdr3_nt: TGCAGCGCCCGGACTAGCGGAGGATACTACGAGCAGTACTTC

d_call: TRBD1
j_call: TRBJ1-2
clone_size: many
v_call: TRBV2
cdr3_aa: CASSETGHYGYTF
cdr3_nt: TGTGCCAGCAGTGAGACAGGGCACTATGGCTACACCTTC

d_call: .
j_call: TRBJ1-1
clone_size: .
v_call: TRBV29-1
cdr3_aa: CSVDFTGYTEAFF
cdr3_nt: TGCAGCGTTGATTTCACAGGCTACACTGAAGCTTTCTTT

d_call: .
j_call: TRBJ1-1
clone_size: .
v_call: TRBV2
cdr3_aa: CAGLSAGENTEAFF
cdr3_nt: TGTGCCGGCTTATCGGCAGGGGAGAACACTGAAGCTTTCTTT

d_call: TRBD1
j_call: TRBJ1-2
clone_size: many
v_call: TRBV12-3/TRBV12-4
cdr3_aa: CASSPGQGSGYTF
cdr3_nt: TGTGCCAGCAGCCCAGGACAGGGGAGCGGCTACACCTTC

d_call: .
j_call: TRBJ1-2
clone_size: many
v_call: TRBV6-1
cdr3_aa: CASSGGWSAANYGYTF
cdr3_nt: TGTGCCAGCAGTGGGGGTTGGTCGGCAGCTAACTATGGCTACACCTTC

d_call: .
j_call: TRBJ2-2
clone_size: .
v_call: TRBV3-1
cdr3_aa: CASKGLPNTGELFF
cdr3_nt: TGTGCCAGCAAGGGACTCCCCAACACCGGGGAGCTGTTTTTT

d_call: TRBD1
j_call: TRBJ1-1
clone_size: .
v_call: TRBV19
cdr3_aa: CASSMGQGLNTEAFF
cdr3_nt: TGTGCCAGTAGTATGGGACAGGGACTGAACACTGAAGCTTTCTTT

d_call: TRBD2
j_call: TRBJ2-7
clone_size: many
v_call: TRBV7-9
cdr3_aa: CASSLGATSGYEQYF
cdr3_nt: TGTGCCAGCAGCTTAGGGGCGACTAGCGGATACGAGCAGTACTTC

d_call: .
j_call: TRBJ1-1
clone_size: many
v_call: TRBV2
cdr3_aa: CASSEWVEAFF
cdr3_nt: TGTGCCAGCAGTGAATGGGTAGAAGCTTTCTTT

d_call: .
j_call: TRBJ1-6
clone_size: .
v_call: TRBV12-3/TRBV12-4
cdr3_aa: CASSPTNLGKSPLHF
cdr3_nt: TGTGCCAGCAGCCCGACAAACCTAGGGAAATCACCCCTCCACTTT

d_call: .
j_call: TRBJ2-3
clone_size: .
v_call: TRBV6-1
cdr3_aa: CASSDGVDTQYF
cdr3_nt: TGTGCCAGCAGTGACGGAGTAGATACGCAGTATTTT

d_call: .
j_call: TRBJ1-1
clone_size: .
v_call: TRBV19
cdr3_aa: CASSITPWTEAFF
cdr3_nt: TGTGCCAGTAGTATAACTCCGTGGACTGAAGCTTTCTTT

d_call: .
j_call: TRBJ2-7
clone_size: many
v_call: TRBV20-1
cdr3_aa: CSARDPAGSYEQYF
cdr3_nt: TGCAGTGCTAGAGATCCGGCGGGATCCTACGAGCAGTACTTC

d_call: TRBD1
j_call: TRBJ1-1
clone_size: few
v_call: TRBV4-1
cdr3_aa: CASSRSGGRAEAFF
cdr3_nt: TGCGCCAGCAGCAGATCAGGGGGAAGGGCTGAAGCTTTCTTT

d_call: TRBD1
j_call: TRBJ1-1
clone_size: .
v_call: TRBV6-1
cdr3_aa: CASRPIGTGEEAFF
cdr3_nt: TGTGCCAGCAGACCCATCGGGACAGGGGAAGAAGCTTTCTTT

d_call: .
j_call: TRBJ1-6
clone_size: few
v_call: TRBV6-2/TRBV6-3
cdr3_aa: CASSSSVGVLHF
cdr3_nt: TGTGCCAGCAGTTCCTCGGTTGGGGTCCTCCACTTT

d_call: .
j_call: TRBJ1-2
clone_size: once
v_call: TRBV6-2/TRBV6-3
cdr3_aa: CASSRGQGLGGYTF
cdr3_nt: TGTGCCAGCAGTCGGGGCCAGGGGTTGGGTGGCTACACCTTC

d_call: .
j_call: TRBJ1-2
clone_size: .
v_call: TRBV5-1
cdr3_aa: CASSSHGTPVYGYTF
cdr3_nt: TGCGCCAGCAGCTCACACGGGACGCCTGTATATGGCTACACCTTC

d_call: .
j_call: TRBJ1-5
clone_size: .
v_call: TRBV6-2/TRBV6-3
cdr3_aa: CASRKQGPGNQPQHF
cdr3_nt: TGTGCCAGCAGAAAACAGGGCCCGGGCAATCAGCCCCAGCATTTT

d_call: .
j_call: TRBJ2-2
clone_size: .
v_call: TRBV11-2
cdr3_aa: CASSSFGSPTGELFF
cdr3_nt: TGTGCCAGCAGCTCATTCGGGAGTCCCACCGGGGAGCTGTTTTTT

d_call: .
j_call: TRBJ1-6
clone_size: few
v_call: TRBV7-3
cdr3_aa: CASSFGQNNSPLHF
cdr3_nt: TGTGCCAGCAGCTTCGGACAGAATAATTCACCCCTCCACTTT

d_call: .
j_call: TRBJ1-1
clone_size: many
v_call: TRBV10-3
cdr3_aa: CAIRNLDRANTEAFF
cdr3_nt: TGTGCCATCAGGAACCTGGACAGAGCGAACACTGAAGCTTTCTTT

d_call: .
j_call: TRBJ1-2
clone_size: .
v_call: TRBV19
cdr3_aa: CASTGRGSDYGYTF
cdr3_nt: TGTGCCAGTACCGGCCGGGGGTCGGACTATGGCTACACCTTC

d_call: TRBD2
j_call: TRBJ2-5
clone_size: many
v_call: TRBV12-5
cdr3_aa: CASGLAVGREETQYF
cdr3_nt: TGTGCTAGTGGTTTGGCAGTAGGGAGGGAAGAGACCCAGTACTTC